Listed below are T cell receptor beta chains from one sample, sequenced in a study of blood T cell repertoires in COVID-19. Assay used: immunoSEQ multiplex PCR; TCRdb lists only in-frame clones, some missing. This sample carries approximately 44,000 clones, around 90% of them seen once, and the ten largest clones take 1% to 1.5%. The sequencing sample was made of peripheral blood. The receptors stem from a woman between 40 and 50 years old with acute or convalescent COVID-19. CDR3s include the opening cysteine and the closing phenylalanine or tryptophan. A D gene is named only where the DNA matches it firmly. Expanded clones are given a class, and other clones once, few, many or no size at all.

D: .
J: TRBJ2-3
size: .
V: TRBV6-5
CDR3: CASSFSWEITDTQYF
DNA: TGTGCCAGCTCCTTCTCGTGGGAGATCACAGATACGCAGTATTTT

D: .
J: TRBJ1-1
size: .
V: TRBV5-1
CDR3: CASSPRGADTEAFF
DNA: TGCGCCAGCAGCCCCAGGGGAGCGGACACTGAAGCTTTCTTT

D: TRBD2
J: TRBJ2-5
size: .
V: TRBV29-1
CDR3: CSVEDPLAGQETQYF
DNA: TGCAGCGTTGAAGATCCCCTAGCGGGACAAGAGACCCAGTACTTC

D: TRBD1
J: TRBJ1-1
size: .
V: TRBV28
CDR3: CASSWVTGINTEAFF
DNA: TGTGCCAGCAGTTGGGTGACAGGGATTAACACTGAAGCTTTCTTT

D: TRBD2
J: TRBJ2-7
size: .
V: TRBV7-9
CDR3: CASSLSGETSVSYEQYF
DNA: TGTGCCAGCAGCTTATCCGGGGAGACTAGCGTCTCCTACGAGCAGTACTTC

D: TRBD2
J: TRBJ2-3
size: .
V: TRBV29-1
CDR3: CSVGSGKADTQYF
DNA: TGCAGCGTTGGGAGCGGGAAGGCAGATACGCAGTATTTT

D: .
J: TRBJ1-1
size: .
V: TRBV5-6
CDR3: CASSLERGYTEAFF
DNA: TGTGCCAGCAGCTTGGAGCGGGGGTACACTGAAGCTTTCTTT

D: TRBD2
J: TRBJ2-7
size: .
V: TRBV30
CDR3: CALEGTGTSGARYYEQYF
DNA: TGTGCCTTGGAAGGAACCGGGACTAGCGGGGCTCGGTACTACGAGCAGTACTTC

D: .
J: TRBJ1-3
size: .
V: TRBV10-3
CDR3: CAIRGGSSGNTIYF
DNA: TGTGCCATCAGGGGCGGGAGCTCTGGAAACACCATATATTTT

D: .
J: TRBJ1-1
size: .
V: TRBV5-6
CDR3: CASSFRGSNTEAFF
DNA: TGTGCCAGCAGCTTCCGGGGTTCGAACACTGAAGCTTTCTTT

D: TRBD1
J: TRBJ2-1
size: .
V: TRBV28
CDR3: CASSLGTGDNEQFF
DNA: TGTGCCAGCAGTTTGGGGACAGGGGACAATGAGCAGTTCTTC

D: TRBD1
J: TRBJ2-6
size: .
V: TRBV23-1
CDR3: CASSQDRDAGQGPFGANVLTF
DNA: TGCGCCAGCAGTCAGGACCGCGACGCGGGACAGGGCCCTTTCGGGGCCAACGTCCTGACTTTC

D: .
J: TRBJ1-2
size: .
V: TRBV14
CDR3: CASSQGTGWNYGYTF
DNA: TGTGCCAGCAGCCAAGGAACAGGGTGGAACTATGGCTACACCTTC

D: .
J: TRBJ1-1
size: .
V: TRBV18
CDR3: CASSRGDPYTEAFF
DNA: TGTGCCAGCTCACGGGGGGACCCGTACACTGAAGCTTTCTTT

D: .
J: TRBJ2-1
size: .
V: TRBV6-5
CDR3: CASSSEREQFF
DNA: TGTGCCAGCAGTTCAGAGCGGGAGCAGTTCTTC

D: .
J: TRBJ1-5
size: few
V: TRBV30
CDR3: CAWSGETDHNQPQHF
DNA: TGTGCCTGGAGTGGAGAGACAGACCATAATCAGCCCCAGCATTTT

D: .
J: TRBJ2-1
size: once
V: TRBV5-1
CDR3: CASSPTLTRKGYNEQFF
DNA: TGCGCCAGCAGCCCCACGTTGACTAGAAAAGGTTACAATGAGCAGTTCTTC

D: .
J: TRBJ2-7
size: .
V: TRBV2
CDR3: CASSVGSGIDEQYF
DNA: TGTGCCAGCAGTGTGGGTTCAGGGATCGACGAGCAGTACTTC

D: .
J: TRBJ1-1
size: .
V: TRBV6-4
CDR3: CASRFEPGGATEAFF
DNA: TGTGCCAGCAGATTCGAGCCCGGCGGGGCCACTGAAGCTTTCTTT

D: TRBD2
J: TRBJ2-5
size: .
V: TRBV7-9
CDR3: CASSLGTSIQETQYF
DNA: TGTGCCAGCAGCTTAGGGACTAGCATACAAGAGACCCAGTACTTC

D: .
J: TRBJ2-5
size: .
V: TRBV28
CDR3: CASSDGGRETQYF
DNA: TGTGCCAGCAGTGACGGCGGTAGGGAGACCCAGTACTTC

D: .
J: TRBJ1-6
size: .
V: TRBV9
CDR3: CASSASGGRVSPLHF
DNA: TGTGCCAGCAGCGCTTCCGGGGGGCGGGTTTCACCCCTCCACTTT

D: .
J: TRBJ2-7
size: .
V: TRBV6-5
CDR3: CASHSRPYEQYF
DNA: TGTGCCAGCCACTCGCGTCCCTACGAGCAGTACTTC

D: TRBD1
J: TRBJ2-1
size: .
V: TRBV28
CDR3: CASSGSGTGVFNEQFF
DNA: TGTGCCAGCAGTGGCAGCGGGACAGGGGTTTTCAATGAGCAGTTCTTC

D: .
J: TRBJ2-7
size: .
V: TRBV6-1
CDR3: CASSENFPSAYEQYF
DNA: TGTGCCAGCAGTGAGAACTTCCCATCGGCCTACGAGCAGTACTTC

D: .
J: TRBJ2-3
size: .
V: TRBV5-8
CDR3: CASSLSLTGGSTDTQYF
DNA: TGTGCCAGCAGCTTAAGTTTGACAGGCGGTAGCACAGATACGCAGTATTTT